Described below is a single T cell receptor beta chain sequence and its context. 5'RACE primed from the constant segment yielded TCR alpha and TCR beta cDNA libraries bearing sample barcodes and UMIs. TCRdb independently ran MiXCR on the 5' RACE reads; one entry per CDR3 protein. The top ten clones hold around 25% of a sample with under 110,000 distinct CDR3 sequences, over 10% of them seen once. The data derive from a study of T-cell memory formation after mild COVID-19. Overall study context: Clusters of TCRs were largely donor specific.

V lost 2 bases, J lost 1 base, and 15 bases lay in between. Germline V gene data show CDR1 as SQVTM and CDR2 as ANQGSEA. The CDR3 covers 15 residues. The receptor was isolated from an adult woman who had mild COVID-19 (a few samples of this study predate the infection). Cell type and time point are not known. Sequenced input: PBMCs or a T cell subset sorted from them (not recorded which). The rearrangement uses TRBV29-1 and TRBJ2-7; possibly TRBD2 for D (7 bases). The CDR3 reads CSVELGGAGSYEQYF. The CDR3 DNA follows: TGCAGCGTTGAATTGGGGGGGGCTGGATCCTACGAGCAGTACTTC.